This TCR beta chain is drawn from a study of T-cell reconstitution after alpha-beta-depleted transplantation in children. V lost 3 bases to trimming and J lost 4 bases; unmatched junction nucleotides: 17. Germline CDR1 and CDR2: LGHNA and YSLEER. CDR3 length: 18 amino acids. The sample holds a few counts of this clonotype. It was with unique molecular identifiers that the TCRbeta library was prepared. TCRdb re-called the PCR reads through MiXCR, storing one row per CDR3 protein. Of a few hundred thousand distinct CDR3 sequences listed, around an eighth are singletons. The chain combines TRBV4-3 with TRBJ2-7; TRBD1 agrees at 8 bases. The TCR originated in a human donor who donated a stem cell graft to a child with combined immunodeficiency. Specimen: PBMCs from the stem cell graft donor, collected from the stem cell graft. The CDR3 DNA reads as TGCGCCAGCAGCCAGGAGGCCCTGGAAGGACAGGGAATTTACGAGCAGTACTTC. It translates to CASSQEALEGQGIYEQYF.